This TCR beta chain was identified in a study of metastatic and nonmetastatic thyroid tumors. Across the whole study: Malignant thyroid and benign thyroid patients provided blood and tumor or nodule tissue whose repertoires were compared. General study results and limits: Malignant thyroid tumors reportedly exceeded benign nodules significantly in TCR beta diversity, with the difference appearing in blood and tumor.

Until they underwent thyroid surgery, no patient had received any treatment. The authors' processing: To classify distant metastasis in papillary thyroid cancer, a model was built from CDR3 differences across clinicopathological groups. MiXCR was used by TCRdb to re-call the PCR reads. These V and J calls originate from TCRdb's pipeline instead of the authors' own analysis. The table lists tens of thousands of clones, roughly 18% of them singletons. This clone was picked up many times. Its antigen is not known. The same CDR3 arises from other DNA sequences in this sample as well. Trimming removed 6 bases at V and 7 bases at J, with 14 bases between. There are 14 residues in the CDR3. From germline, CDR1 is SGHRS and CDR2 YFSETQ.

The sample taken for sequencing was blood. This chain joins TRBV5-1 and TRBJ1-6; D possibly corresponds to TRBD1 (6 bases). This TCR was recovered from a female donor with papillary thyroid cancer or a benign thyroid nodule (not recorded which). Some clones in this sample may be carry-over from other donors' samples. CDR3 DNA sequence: TGCGCCAGCACCCTGACAGGCTCCAATTCACCCCTCCACTTT. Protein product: CASTLTGSNSPLHF.